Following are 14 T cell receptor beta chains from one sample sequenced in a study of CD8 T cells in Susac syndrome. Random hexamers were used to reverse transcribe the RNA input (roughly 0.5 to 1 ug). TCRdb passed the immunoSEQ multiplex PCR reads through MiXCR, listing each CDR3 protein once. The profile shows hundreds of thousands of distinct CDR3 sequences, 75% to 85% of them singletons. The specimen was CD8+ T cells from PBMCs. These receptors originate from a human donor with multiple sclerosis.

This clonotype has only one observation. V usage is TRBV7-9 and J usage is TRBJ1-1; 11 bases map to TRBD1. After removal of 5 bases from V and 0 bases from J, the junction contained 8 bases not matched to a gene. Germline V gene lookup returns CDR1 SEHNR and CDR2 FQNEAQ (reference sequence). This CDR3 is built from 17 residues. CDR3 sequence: CASSPGTGGEMNTEAFF. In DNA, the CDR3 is TGTGCCAGCAGCCCCGGGACAGGGGGGGAGATGAACACTGAAGCTTTCTTT. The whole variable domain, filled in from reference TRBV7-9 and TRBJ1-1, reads DTGVSQNPRHKITKRGQNVTFRCDPISEHNRLYWYRQTLGQGPEFLTYFQNEAQLEKSRLLSDRFSAERPKGSFSTLEIQRTEQGDSAMYLCASSPGTGGEMNTEAFFGQGTRLTVV.

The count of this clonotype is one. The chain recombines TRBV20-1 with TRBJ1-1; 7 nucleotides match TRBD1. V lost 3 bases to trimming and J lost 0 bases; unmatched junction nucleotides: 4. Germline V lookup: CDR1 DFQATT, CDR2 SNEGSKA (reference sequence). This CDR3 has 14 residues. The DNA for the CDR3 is TGCAGTGCTAGGTTTGGACAGGTGAACACTGAAGCTTTCTTT. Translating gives CSARFGQVNTEAFF.

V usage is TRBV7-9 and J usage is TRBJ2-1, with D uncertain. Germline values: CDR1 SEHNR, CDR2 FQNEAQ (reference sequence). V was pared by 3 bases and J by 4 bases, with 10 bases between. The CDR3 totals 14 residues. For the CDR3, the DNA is TGTGCCAGCAGCTTTCAGGCAAGGTACAATGAGCAGTTCTTC. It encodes CASSFQARYNEQFF.

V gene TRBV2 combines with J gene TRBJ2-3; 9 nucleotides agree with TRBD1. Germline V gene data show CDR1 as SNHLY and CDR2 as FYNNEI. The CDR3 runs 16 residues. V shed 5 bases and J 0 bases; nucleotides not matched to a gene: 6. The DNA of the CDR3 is TGTGCCAGCAGTCGGACAGGGGTTCTCAGCACAGATACGCAGTATTTT. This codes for CASSRTGVLSTDTQYF.

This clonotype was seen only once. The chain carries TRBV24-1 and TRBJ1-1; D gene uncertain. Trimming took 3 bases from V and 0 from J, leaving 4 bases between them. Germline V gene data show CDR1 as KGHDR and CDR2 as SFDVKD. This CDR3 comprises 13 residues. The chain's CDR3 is CATSDAVNTEAFF. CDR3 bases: TGTGCCACCAGTGATGCAGTGAACACTGAAGCTTTCTTT.

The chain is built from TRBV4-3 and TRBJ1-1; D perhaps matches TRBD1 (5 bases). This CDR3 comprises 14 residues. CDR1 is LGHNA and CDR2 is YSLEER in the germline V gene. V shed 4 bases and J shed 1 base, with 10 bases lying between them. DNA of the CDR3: TGCGCCAGCAGCCGGGGCGGGACGAACACTGAAGCTTTCTTT. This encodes CASSRGGTNTEAFF.

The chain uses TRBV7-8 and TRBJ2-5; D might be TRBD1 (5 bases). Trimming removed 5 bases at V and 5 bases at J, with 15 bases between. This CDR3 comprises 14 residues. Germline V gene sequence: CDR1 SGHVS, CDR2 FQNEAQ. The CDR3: CASSELQAPETQYF. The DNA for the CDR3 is TGTGCCAGCAGCGAATTACAGGCTCCGGAGACCCAGTACTTC.

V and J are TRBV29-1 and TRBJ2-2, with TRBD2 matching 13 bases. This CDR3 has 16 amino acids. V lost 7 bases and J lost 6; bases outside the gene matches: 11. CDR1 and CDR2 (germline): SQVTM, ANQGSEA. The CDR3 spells CSALTSGRDPAGELFF. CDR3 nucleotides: TGCAGCGCCCTTACTAGCGGGAGGGATCCGGCCGGGGAGCTGTTTTTT.

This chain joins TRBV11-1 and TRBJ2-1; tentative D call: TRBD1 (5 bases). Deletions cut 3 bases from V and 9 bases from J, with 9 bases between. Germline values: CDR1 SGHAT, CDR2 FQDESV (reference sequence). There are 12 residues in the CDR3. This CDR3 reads CASSFPGIEQFF. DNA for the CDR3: TGTGCCAGCAGCTTTCCAGGGATTGAGCAGTTCTTC.

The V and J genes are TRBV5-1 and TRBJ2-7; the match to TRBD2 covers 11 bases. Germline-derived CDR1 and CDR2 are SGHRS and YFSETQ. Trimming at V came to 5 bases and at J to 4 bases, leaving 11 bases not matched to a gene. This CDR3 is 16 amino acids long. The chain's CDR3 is CASSLFSGRDLYEQYF. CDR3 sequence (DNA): TGCGCCAGCAGTCTATTTAGCGGGAGGGACCTGTACGAGCAGTACTTC.

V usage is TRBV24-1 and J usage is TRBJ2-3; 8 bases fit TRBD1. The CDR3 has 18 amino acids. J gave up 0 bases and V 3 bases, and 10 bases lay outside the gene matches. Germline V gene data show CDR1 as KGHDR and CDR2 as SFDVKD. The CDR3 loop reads CATSDPDRGGMSTDTQYF. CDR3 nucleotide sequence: TGTGCCACCAGTGATCCCGACAGGGGAGGTATGAGCACAGATACGCAGTATTTT.

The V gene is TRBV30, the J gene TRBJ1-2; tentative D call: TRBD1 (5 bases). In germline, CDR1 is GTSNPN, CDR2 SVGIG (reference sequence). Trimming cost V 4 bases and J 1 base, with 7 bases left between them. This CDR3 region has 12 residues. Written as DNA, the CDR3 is TGTGCCTGGAACAGGTTTAACTATGGCTACACCTTC. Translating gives CAWNRFNYGYTF.

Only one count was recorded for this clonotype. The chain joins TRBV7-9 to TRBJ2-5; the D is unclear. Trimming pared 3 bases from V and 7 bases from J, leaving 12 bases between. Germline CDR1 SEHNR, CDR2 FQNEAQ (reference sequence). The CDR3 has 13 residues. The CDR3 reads CASSFGGPGTQYF. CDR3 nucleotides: TGTGCCAGCAGCTTTGGTGGACCGGGGACCCAGTACTTC.

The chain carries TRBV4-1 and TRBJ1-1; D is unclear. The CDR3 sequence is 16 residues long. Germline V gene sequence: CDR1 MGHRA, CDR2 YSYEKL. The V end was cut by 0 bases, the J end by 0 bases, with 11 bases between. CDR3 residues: CASSQEITMMNTEAFF. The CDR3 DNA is TGCGCCAGCAGCCAAGAAATCACGATGATGAACACTGAAGCTTTCTTT.